This T cell receptor (beta chain) was recorded in a study of blood T cell repertoires in COVID-19. Comment on this clone: One end of the junction fails to match germline, which may point to a read error.

Sequencing was performed with immunoSEQ multiplex PCR; in TCRdb, only in-frame clones are kept and a portion is missing. The table records approximately 300,000 clones, 65% to 85% of them present only once. The CDR3 has 19 amino acids. CDR1 MNHNS and CDR2 SASEGT come from the germline V gene. This receptor was obtained from a woman aged 45-60 years with acute or convalescent COVID-19. The sample was peripheral blood. This sequence joins TRBV6-1 and TRBJ2-3; 16 bases fit TRBD2. The CDR3 DNA reads as TGTGCCAGCGGTGAGAGACCGGGACTAGCGGGGGGGAGCACAGATACGCAGTATTTT. This gives the protein CASGERPGLAGGSTDTQYF.